This TCR beta chain was recorded in a study of control samples from healthy donors and cancer patients. Only in-frame clones appear in the TCRdb table, and some are missing; sequencing was by immunoSEQ multiplex PCR. The profile shows 190,000 or so clones, just under 95% of them singletons. Trimming cost V 3 bases and J 3 bases, with 7 bases left between them. From germline, CDR1 is LNHDA and CDR2 SQIVND (reference sequence). The CDR3 totals 13 residues. This sequence originates from a man between 18 and 35 years old in good health. The gene calls are TRBV19 and TRBJ2-3; D not certain. Sequencing input: blood. The CDR3 DNA is TGTGCCAGTAGTATCACCGGGACAGATACGCAGTATTTT. It specifies CASSITGTDTQYF.